A single sample gave rise to the 9 T cell receptor beta chains below, sequenced in a study of regulatory T cells in long-lasting Graves disease. Time point given: persistent/refractory GD, antithyroid drugs over 5 years with positive TRAb. PBMCs provided the RNA from which the TCR library was made. Building of the TCR beta libraries involved iRepertoire HTBI primers and Arm-PCR of CDR3 regions. TCRdb processed the multiplex PCR reads anew with MiXCR; each CDR3 protein has one entry. The table has about 470,000 distinct CDR3 sequences, 20% seen once; the top ten hold 7.8%. The sample here was peripheral blood mononuclear cells (PBMCs), taken when the disease was refractory, from a patient treated with antithyroid drugs. The receptors derive from a female donor with Graves disease.

This clonotype was seen at least ten times. This rearrangement joins TRBV19 to TRBJ2-2; 9 bases align to TRBD2. The germline V gene has CDR1 LNHDA and CDR2 SQIVND (reference sequence). The CDR3 spans 15 residues. Trimming took 7 bases from V and 4 from J; bases not matched to a gene: 7. CDR3 amino acids: CASKVGLAVTGELFF. The CDR3 DNA sequence: TGTGCCAGTAAAGTGGGACTAGCCGTCACCGGGGAGCTGTTTTTT.

The V call is TRBV19, the J call TRBJ1-5, with D unclear. In germline, CDR1 is LNHDA, CDR2 SQIVND (reference sequence). V was pared by 5 bases and J by 4 bases, with 6 bases between. The CDR3 length is 12 residues. The CDR3, as DNA: TGTGCCAGTAGTGCCGTAAATCAGCCCCAGCATTTT. It yields the protein CASSAVNQPQHF.

This clonotype was recorded many times. This chain connects TRBV2 to TRBJ1-5; D is unclear. V was clipped by 4 bases and J by 0 bases, with 7 bases between them. CDR1 is SNHLY, CDR2 FYNNEI, per germline. This CDR3 spans 14 amino acids. CDR3 DNA sequence: TGTGCCAGCAGTGGGACGCCTAGCAATCAGCCCCAGCATTTT. Translation gives CASSGTPSNQPQHF. Complete variable domain (other parts from reference TRBV2 and TRBJ1-5): EPEVTQTPSHQVTQMGQEVILRCVPISNHLYFYWYRQILGQKVEFLVSFYNNEISEKSEIFDDQFSVERPDGSNFTLKIRSTKLEDSAMYFCASSGTPSNQPQHFGDGTRLSIL.

This clonotype was detected ten times or more. J is TRBJ2-2 and V is TRBV6-2 or TRBV6-3; the match to TRBD2 covers 7 bases. V lost 2 bases and J lost 6; bases outside the gene matches: 6. There are 15 residues in the CDR3. Germline V gene data show CDR1 as MNHEY and CDR2 as SVGEGT. The CDR3, as DNA: TGTGCCAGCAGTTACGGAGCGGCGGGGGCCGGGGAGCTGTTTTTT. Protein sequence: CASSYGAAGAGELFF.

V usage is TRBV5-1 and J usage is TRBJ1-2; 8 bases match TRBD1. The trim removed 1 base at V and 4 bases at J, leaving 6 bases unmatched. The CDR3 runs to 15 residues. In germline, CDR1 is SGHRS, CDR2 YFSETQ. This CDR3 reads CASSLTGTGFYGYTF. DNA of the CDR3: TGCGCCAGCAGCTTGACCGGGACAGGCTTCTATGGCTACACCTTC.

The chain carries TRBV28 and TRBJ2-3, with 7 bases identical to TRBD2. CDR3 length equals 17 residues. V lost 5 bases to trimming and J lost 5 bases; unmatched junction nucleotides: 16. From germline, CDR1 is MDHEN and CDR2 SYDVKM. CDR3 coding DNA: TGTGCCAGCAGTATCCCTCAGGGCGGGAGTTATCAAGATACGCAGTATTTT. It yields the protein CASSIPQGGSYQDTQYF.

This clonotype was found once. CDR3 nucleotide sequence: TGTGCCAGCAATGAACGGAACACCGGGGAGCTGTTTTTT. This encodes CASNERNTGELFF. The gene calls are TRBV6-2 or TRBV6-3 and TRBJ2-2; D unresolved. Trimming took 7 bases from V and 1 from J, leaving 7 bases between them. This CDR3 comprises 13 residues. Per germline, CDR1 MNHEY and CDR2 SVGEGT.

This clonotype was counted at least ten times. The chain couples TRBV6-2 or TRBV6-3 to TRBJ2-7; weak D call: TRBD2 (6 bases). This CDR3 spans 17 amino acids. V shed 2 bases and J shed 3 bases, with 20 bases lying between them. The germline CDR1 and CDR2 sequences are MNHEY and SVGEGT. The CDR3 here is CASSYDPGAPRLYEQYF. The CDR3 DNA follows: TGTGCCAGCAGTTACGACCCGGGAGCCCCACGCCTCTACGAGCAGTACTTC.

The chain is built from TRBV5-6 and TRBJ2-2; tentatively, D is TRBD2 (5 bases). The CDR3 covers 14 residues. Germline V gene lookup returns CDR1 SGHDT and CDR2 YYEEEE. V dropped 4 bases and J dropped 7 bases, with 14 bases sitting between them. CDR3 nucleotide sequence: TGTGCCAGCAGCCCCCCAGTTGGGAGCGGGGAGCTGTTTTTT. Its protein is CASSPPVGSGELFF. Using reference TRBV5-6 and TRBJ2-2 for the parts outside the CDR3, the full variable domain is DAGVTQSPTHLIKTRGQQVTLRCSPKSGHDTVSWYQQALGQGPQFIFQYYEEEERQRGNFPDRFSGHQFPNYSSELNVNALLLGDSALYLCASSPPVGSGELFFGEGSRLTVL.